The 4 T cell receptor beta chains given below trace back to one sample, sequenced in a study of OX40 agonist ivuxolimab in advanced cancers. Clones were read by immunoSEQ multiplex PCR, and TCRdb kept only the in-frame ones, dropping some. The table records nearly 50,000 clones, about 87% of them present only once. This sample comprised CD4+ or CD8+ T cells sorted from blood, obtained in a trial of the OX40 agonist ivuxolimab. The source of these receptors is an adult with an advanced solid tumor such as melanoma, head and neck, liver or kidney cancer.

This clone showed up just a few times. V gene TRBV27 combines with J gene TRBJ1-2, with 9 positions matching TRBD1. Germline V gene data show CDR1 as MNHEY and CDR2 as SMNVEV (reference sequence). The CDR3 is 12 amino acids. V lost 6 bases, J lost 8 bases, and 4 bases stayed unmatched. Written as DNA, the CDR3 is TGTGCCAGCAGCCGGGACAGGGTCGGCTACACCTTC. Translation gives CASSRDRVGYTF.

The rearrangement uses TRBV30 and TRBJ1-4; possible D gene TRBD1, 6 bases. V shed 0 bases and J shed 4 bases, with 9 bases lying between them. Germline CDR1 is GTSNPN and CDR2 is SVGIG (reference sequence). This CDR3 is 14 amino acids long. The CDR3 here is CAWSVGQINEKLFF. CDR3 in DNA: TGTGCCTGGAGTGTAGGACAGATTAATGAAAAACTGTTTTTT.

The chain joins TRBV6-5 to TRBJ1-2; possibly TRBD1 for D (5 bases). The length of the CDR3 is 14 residues. In germline, CDR1 is MNHEY, CDR2 SVGAGI. With 2 bases removed from V and 4 bases from J, the gap between germline ends came to 11 bases. The CDR3 DNA reads TGTGCCAGCAGTTACGCAGGGTGGAGCTATGGCTACACCTTC. Amino acids: CASSYAGWSYGYTF.

The chain is built from TRBV6-6 and TRBJ2-7; 11 positions agree with TRBD1. V was pared by 6 bases and J by 4 bases, with 5 bases of the junction left unmatched. The CDR3 contains 14 residues. The V gene's germline CDR1 is MNHNY and CDR2 SVGAGI (reference sequence). CDR3 protein: CASSRTGGSYEQYF. In DNA, the CDR3 is TGTGCCAGCAGCAGGACAGGGGGCTCTTACGAGCAGTACTTC.